The rows below give T cell receptor beta chains drawn from one sample of a study of blood T cells in healthy people across ages. TCRdb reprocessed the 5' RACE reads with MiXCR, giving one entry per CDR3 protein. The data contain about 1,800,000 distinct CDR3 sequences, approximately 30% of them seen just once; the ten biggest clones take up roughly 8.2%. Sequencing used blood. All receptors come from a woman in her thirties in good health. Each CDR3 is given without its conserved first and last residue. Fields, in order: J gene, V gene, clone size, CDR3 protein. A row's size may be missing; if present it is once, few, many or a size class.

>TRBJ2-7|TRBV20-1|NA
SARPIAEYEQY
>TRBJ1-6|TRBV20-1|few
SGLTGNNSPLH
>TRBJ2-2|TRBV9|few
ASSFRDTNTGELF
>TRBJ1-6|TRBV6-5|many
ASSYGLERSPLH
>TRBJ2-1|TRBV6-1|NA
ASSEMSEFYNEQF
>TRBJ2-7|TRBV29-1|many
SVDMAGYHEQY
>TRBJ2-5|TRBV7-2|NA
ANSLAALAGAEETQY
>TRBJ2-7|TRBV7-2|few
ASSPKGLTDEQY
>TRBJ1-4|TRBV20-1|few
SATGAREKLF
>TRBJ2-1|TRBV20-1|NA
SAREKERAYNEQF
>TRBJ2-3|TRBV5-1|NA
ASSLPSGGLSTDTQY
>TRBJ2-4|TRBV7-9|few
ASSPVVSGDIQY
>TRBJ2-5|TRBV28|few
ASTDSGPVGTQY
>TRBJ2-1|TRBV7-2|NA
ASRDPGLALRNEQF
>TRBJ2-1|TRBV3-1|few
ASSQAREYNEQF
>TRBJ2-6|TRBV5-1|many
ASSLAGVRSGANVLT
>TRBJ1-2|TRBV7-9|NA
ASSLARGLRIGGYT
>TRBJ2-1|TRBV12-3/TRBV12-4|NA
ASSSGTSGTDGDEQF
>TRBJ2-3|TRBV7-6|NA
ASSLSSGGTVYDTQY
>TRBJ2-1|TRBV20-1|NA
SPHPRAGNEQF
>TRBJ2-1|TRBV7-3|NA
ASSLGFRETQF
>TRBJ1-5|TRBV12-3/TRBV12-4|NA
ASSHRGPGTQPQH
>TRBJ2-5|TRBV7-2|many
ASTLPGGPQETQY
>NA|TRBV4-3|once
ASSQDGTMRNIQY
>TRBJ1-2|TRBV11-2|NA
ASSLDPNNYGYT
>TRBJ2-7|TRBV20-1|NA
SARDWRLSYEQY
>TRBJ2-7|TRBV6-5|many
ASTPRGDTSGYEQY
>TRBJ1-2|TRBV29-1|few
SVESTPYGYT
>TRBJ2-3|TRBV12-3/TRBV12-4|few
ASSAGTSYSSTDTQY
>TRBJ2-7|TRBV28|NA
ASSLLLGPRGSEQY
>TRBJ1-6|TRBV3-1|NA
ASSQGGTGSNSPRH
>TRBJ1-1|TRBV7-6|NA
ASSLTSRNTEAF
>TRBJ2-5|TRBV20-1|few
SASRGAVDEQY
>NA|TRBV27|NA
ASSLRAGGDLFQETQY
>TRBJ2-3|TRBV5-1|many
ASSATGGMDTQY
>TRBJ2-3|TRBV29-1|NA
SPRMGLEADMQY
>TRBJ1-5|TRBV6-4|NA
ASSVNSYSNQPQH
>TRBJ2-5|TRBV5-4|NA
ASRGGVQSQETQY
>TRBJ2-3|TRBV12-3/TRBV12-4|NA
ASRVRQGADTQY
>TRBJ2-1|TRBV3-1|few
ASGFIDEQF
>TRBJ2-5|TRBV14|many
ASSQDVGTQY
>TRBJ1-2|TRBV6-1|NA
ASSDGRTGTNYGYT
>TRBJ2-5|TRBV5-1|few
ASSLATRQQETQY
>TRBJ2-1|TRBV12-3/TRBV12-4|NA
ASRLIPSGGNAEQF
>TRBJ2-3|TRBV7-2|NA
ASSWAGTDTQY
>TRBJ1-5|TRBV7-2|NA
ASSETPTGRQPQH
>TRBJ2-7|TRBV12-3/TRBV12-4|few
ASGQRGIISEQY
>TRBJ1-1|TRBV29-1|many
SVVRGNTEAF
>TRBJ2-1|TRBV19|many
ASSLPAGTSKRNEQF
>TRBJ2-5|TRBV12-3/TRBV12-4|NA
ASSLRSGATETQY
>TRBJ2-1|TRBV7-2|NA
ASSLDLGGQF
>TRBJ2-5|TRBV7-6|NA
ASSTLAVRETQY
>TRBJ2-4|TRBV25-1|many
ASCPAPGHIQY
>TRBJ2-3|TRBV29-1|few
SVCRAGASDTQY
>TRBJ1-2|TRBV12-3/TRBV12-4|few
ASSLRQKGGYT
>TRBJ1-5|TRBV5-1|few
ASGDGQGGSQPQH
>TRBJ2-4|TRBV7-9|many
ASSHLAKNIQY
>TRBJ1-1|TRBV6-2/TRBV6-3|NA
ASSYLQGGAEAC
>TRBJ2-5|TRBV7-9|few
ASSFTSGSRETQY